The 15 T cell receptor beta chains below were found in one sample sequenced in a study of glioma-infiltrating T cells after dendritic cell vaccination. Assay: immunoSEQ multiplex PCR; the TCRdb copy retains only in-frame clones and omits some. The table includes over 80,000 clones, roughly four fifths detected once. Time point: after dendritic cell vaccination, including at tumor progression/relapse. The sample was blood, taken after dendritic cell vaccination. The receptors here all came from a human donor with glioblastoma.

V gene TRBV7-2 combines with J gene TRBJ1-2; TRBD1 might be the D (5 bases). The CDR3 consists of 15 residues. Deletions cut 5 bases from V and 4 bases from J, with 17 bases between. Germline V lookup: CDR1 SGHTA, CDR2 FQGNSA. The CDR3: CASSSRGDSGYGYTF. For the CDR3, the DNA is TGTGCCAGCAGCAGCCGGGGGGATTCAGGCTATGGCTACACCTTC.

The chain employs TRBV7-9 and TRBJ1-5; TRBD1 agrees at 9 bases. CDR1 SEHNR and CDR2 FQNEAQ come from the germline V gene (reference sequence). This CDR3 spans 13 amino acids. The CDR3 nucleotides read TGTGCTGCGGGACAGGGAGGGGATCAGCCCCAGCATTTT. Amino acid sequence: CAAGQGGDQPQHF.

The gene calls are TRBV4-1 and TRBJ2-5; D gene uncertain. Germline CDR1 and CDR2: MGHRA and YSYEKL. This CDR3 is 14 amino acids long. V lost 4 bases and J lost 5, with 14 bases in between. CDR3 bases: TGCGCCAGCAGCCCCCTCCAGGCTATGGAGACCCAGTACTTC. Protein product: CASSPLQAMETQYF.

The chain carries TRBV5-6 and TRBJ1-6; 7 nucleotides match TRBD1. The CDR3 loop spans 14 amino acids. Per the germline V gene, CDR1 is SGHDT and CDR2 is YYEEEE. The V gene end was trimmed by 6 bases and the J gene end by 5 bases; junction bases not matched to a gene: 5. The CDR3 sequence is CASTGTAHNSPLHF. The CDR3 DNA is TGTGCCAGCACCGGGACAGCTCATAATTCACCCCTCCACTTT. The full variable domain, rest sourced from reference TRBV5-6 and TRBJ1-6, is DAGVTQSPTHLIKTRGQQVTLRCSPKSGHDTVSWYQQALGQGPQFIFQYYEEEERQRGNFPDRFSGHQFPNYSSELNVNALLLGDSALYLCASTGTAHNSPLHFGNGTRLTVT.

V is TRBV5-1 and J is TRBJ2-1; D gene ambiguous. V was pared by 4 bases and J by 0 bases, with 8 bases between. Germline V gene lookup returns CDR1 SGHRS and CDR2 YFSETQ. The CDR3 is 14 residues long. The CDR3 here is CASSHPSSYNEQFF. CDR3 DNA: TGCGCCAGCAGCCACCCGAGCTCCTACAATGAGCAGTTCTTC.

This sequence joins TRBV19 and TRBJ2-1, with D hard to call. Germline-derived CDR1 and CDR2 are LNHDA and SQIVND (reference sequence). CDR3 length: 13 amino acids. Trimming took off 3 bases at V and 4 bases at J, with 7 bases between the two ends. In nucleotides, the CDR3 is TGTGCCAGTAGTATTGGGCAATACAATGAGCAGTTCTTC. Its translation: CASSIGQYNEQFF.

The rearrangement uses TRBV25-1 and TRBJ1-3; no definite D call. The germline gives CDR1 MGHDK, CDR2 SYGVNS. Trimming stripped 4 bases from V and 2 bases from J, with 6 bases between. CDR3 length: 13 amino acids. The CDR3 region is CASSAVPGNTIYF. The CDR3 DNA follows: TGTGCCAGCAGTGCGGTCCCTGGAAACACCATATATTTT.

V usage is TRBV5-4 and J usage is TRBJ2-1; D not resolved. V dropped 0 bases and J dropped 6 bases, with 7 bases sitting between them. There are 13 residues in the CDR3. In germline, CDR1 is SGHNT, CDR2 YYREEE (reference sequence). The CDR3 bases are TGTGCCAGCAGCTTGGAAGCTGGCAATGAGCAGTTCTTC. This encodes CASSLEAGNEQFF.

The chain has TRBV23-1 and TRBJ2-5; 8 bases agree with TRBD2. TRBV23-1 is an open reading frame, and its role is uncertain. V lost 7 bases and J lost 5; bases outside the gene matches: 6. The CDR3 sequence is 13 residues long. The CDR3 here is CASTGGGGETQYF. CDR3 DNA sequence: TGCGCCAGCACCGGGGGGGGCGGGGAGACCCAGTACTTC.

The chain has TRBV5-4 and TRBJ2-2; possibly TRBD1 for D (5 bases). The CDR3 is 15 amino acids. V lost 2 bases to trimming and J lost 8 bases, with 16 bases between them. CDR1 is SGHNT and CDR2 is YYREEE in the germline V gene (reference sequence). The CDR3 region has the DNA TGTGCCAGCAGCTTTACAACAGGCCCATCTGGGGAGCTGTTTTTT. Translation gives CASSFTTGPSGELFF.

The chain combines TRBV5-1 with TRBJ2-3; the match to TRBD2 covers 7 bases. CDR1 is SGHRS and CDR2 is YFSETQ in the germline V gene. This CDR3 has 20 amino acids. J gave up 0 bases and V 0 bases, and 16 bases lay outside the gene matches. The CDR3 region is CASSLGPGAGRRTSTDTQYF. The CDR3 nucleotides read TGCGCCAGCAGCTTGGGCCCGGGAGCGGGGCGAAGAACTAGCACAGATACGCAGTATTTT.

This clone turned up a few times. The chain has TRBV7-3 and TRBJ2-3; TRBD1 aligns across 9 bases. The V gene's germline CDR1 is SGHTA and CDR2 FQGTGA. The CDR3 spans 14 residues. V dropped 5 bases and J dropped 4; count of bases not matched to a gene: 4. CDR3 sequence: CASSLRQGADTQYF. For the CDR3, the DNA is TGTGCCAGCAGCCTACGACAGGGGGCAGATACGCAGTATTTT.

The chain combines TRBV25-1 with TRBJ2-7; 9 nucleotides line up with TRBD1. Looked up from germline, CDR1 is MGHDK and CDR2 is SYGVNS. The CDR3 is 13 residues long. V shed 8 bases and J 3 bases; nucleotides not matched to a gene: 5. In DNA, the CDR3 is TGTGCCAGCGTCGGGACAGGGATCTACGAGCAGTACTTC. Protein product: CASVGTGIYEQYF.

This chain uses TRBV6-5 with TRBJ2-3; 8 bases are a match to TRBD2. The trim removed 7 bases at V and 1 base at J, leaving 1 base unmatched. The CDR3 sequence is 13 residues long. Germline V lookup: CDR1 MNHEY, CDR2 SVGAGI. The CDR3: CASKLAGTDTQYF. CDR3 nucleotides: TGTGCCAGCAAACTAGCGGGCACAGATACGCAGTATTTT.

V usage is TRBV30 and J usage is TRBJ2-6; D might be TRBD1 (6 bases). This CDR3 spans 14 amino acids. The germline V gene encodes CDR1 GTSNPN and CDR2 SVGIG (reference sequence). Here the CDR3 DNA reads TGTGCAACTCACAGGGCCTCTGGGGCCAACGTCCTGACTTTC. The encoded protein is CATHRASGANVLTF.